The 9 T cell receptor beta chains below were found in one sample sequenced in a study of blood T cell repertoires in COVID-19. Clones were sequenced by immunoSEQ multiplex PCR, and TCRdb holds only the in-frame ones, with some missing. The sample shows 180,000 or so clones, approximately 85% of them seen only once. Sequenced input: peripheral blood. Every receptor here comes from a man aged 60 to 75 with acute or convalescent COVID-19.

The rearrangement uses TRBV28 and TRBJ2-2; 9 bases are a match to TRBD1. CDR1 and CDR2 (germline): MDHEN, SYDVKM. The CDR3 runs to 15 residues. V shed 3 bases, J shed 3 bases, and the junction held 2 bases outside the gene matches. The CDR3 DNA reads TGTGCCAGCAGTTTTTGGGACAGGGACACCGGGGAGCTGTTTTTT. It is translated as CASSFWDRDTGELFF.

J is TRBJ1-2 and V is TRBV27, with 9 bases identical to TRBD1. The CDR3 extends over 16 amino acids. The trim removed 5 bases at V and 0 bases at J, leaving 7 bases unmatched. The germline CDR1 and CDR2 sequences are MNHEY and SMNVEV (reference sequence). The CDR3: CASSTTGGETNYGYTF. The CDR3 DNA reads TGTGCCAGCAGTACGACAGGGGGTGAGACTAACTATGGCTACACCTTC.

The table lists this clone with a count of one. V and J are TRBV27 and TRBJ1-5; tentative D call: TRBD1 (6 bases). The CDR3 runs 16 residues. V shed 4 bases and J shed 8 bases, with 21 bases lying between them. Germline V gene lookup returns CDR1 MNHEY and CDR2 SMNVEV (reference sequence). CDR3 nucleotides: TGTGCCAGCAGTTCTGTATCCGGGACACCCAGGGAGCCCCAGCATTTT. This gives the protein CASSSVSGTPREPQHF.

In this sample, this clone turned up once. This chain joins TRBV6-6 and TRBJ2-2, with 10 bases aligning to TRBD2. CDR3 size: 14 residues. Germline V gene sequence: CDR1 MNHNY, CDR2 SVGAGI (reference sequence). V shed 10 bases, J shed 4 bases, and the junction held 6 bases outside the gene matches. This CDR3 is CAILQREGTGELFF. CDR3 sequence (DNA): TGTGCCATTCTCCAGCGGGAGGGCACCGGGGAGCTGTTTTTT.

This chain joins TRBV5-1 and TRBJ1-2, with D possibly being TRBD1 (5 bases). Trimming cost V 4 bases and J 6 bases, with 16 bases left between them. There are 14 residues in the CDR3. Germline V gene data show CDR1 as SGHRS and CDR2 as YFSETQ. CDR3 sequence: CASSIYEQGNGYTF. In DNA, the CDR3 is TGCGCCAGCAGCATATACGAGCAGGGCAATGGCTACACCTTC.

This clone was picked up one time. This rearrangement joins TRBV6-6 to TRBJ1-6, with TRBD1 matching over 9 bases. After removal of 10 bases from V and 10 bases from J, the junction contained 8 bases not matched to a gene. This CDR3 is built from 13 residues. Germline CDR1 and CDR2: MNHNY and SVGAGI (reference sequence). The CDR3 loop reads CAIKETGGSPLHF. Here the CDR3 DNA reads TGTGCCATTAAAGAGACAGGGGGATCACCCCTCCACTTT.

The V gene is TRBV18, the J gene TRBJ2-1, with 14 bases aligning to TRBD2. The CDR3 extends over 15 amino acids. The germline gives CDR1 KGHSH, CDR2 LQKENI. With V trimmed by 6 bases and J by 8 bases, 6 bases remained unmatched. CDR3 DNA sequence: TGTGCCAGCTCGCCCGGACTAGCGGGAGGCTATGAGCAGTTCTTC. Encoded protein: CASSPGLAGGYEQFF. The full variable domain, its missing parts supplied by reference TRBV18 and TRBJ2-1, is NAGVMQNPRHLVRRRGQEARLRCSPMKGHSHVYWYRQLPEEGLKFMVYLQKENIIDESGMPKERFSAEFPKEGPSILRIQQVVRGDSAAYFCASSPGLAGGYEQFFGPGTRLTVL.

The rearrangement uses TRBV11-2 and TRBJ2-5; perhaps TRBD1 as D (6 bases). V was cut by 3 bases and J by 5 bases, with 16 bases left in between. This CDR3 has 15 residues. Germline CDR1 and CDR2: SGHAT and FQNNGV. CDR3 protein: CASSFRWGQGETQYF. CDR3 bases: TGTGCCAGCAGCTTCCGTTGGGGGCAGGGGGAGACCCAGTACTTC.

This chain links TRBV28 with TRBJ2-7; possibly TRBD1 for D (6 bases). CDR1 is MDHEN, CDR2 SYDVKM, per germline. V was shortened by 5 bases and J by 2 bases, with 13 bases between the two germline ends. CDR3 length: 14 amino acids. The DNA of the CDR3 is TGTGCCAGCAGTAAGGCCGGGACACCCTACGAGCAGTACTTC. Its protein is CASSKAGTPYEQYF. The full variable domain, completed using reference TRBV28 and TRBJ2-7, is DVKVTQSSRYLVKRTGEKVFLECVQDMDHENMFWYRQDPGLGLRLIYFSYDVKMKEKGDIPEGYSVSREKKERFSLILESASTNQTSMYLCASSKAGTPYEQYFGPGTRLTVT.